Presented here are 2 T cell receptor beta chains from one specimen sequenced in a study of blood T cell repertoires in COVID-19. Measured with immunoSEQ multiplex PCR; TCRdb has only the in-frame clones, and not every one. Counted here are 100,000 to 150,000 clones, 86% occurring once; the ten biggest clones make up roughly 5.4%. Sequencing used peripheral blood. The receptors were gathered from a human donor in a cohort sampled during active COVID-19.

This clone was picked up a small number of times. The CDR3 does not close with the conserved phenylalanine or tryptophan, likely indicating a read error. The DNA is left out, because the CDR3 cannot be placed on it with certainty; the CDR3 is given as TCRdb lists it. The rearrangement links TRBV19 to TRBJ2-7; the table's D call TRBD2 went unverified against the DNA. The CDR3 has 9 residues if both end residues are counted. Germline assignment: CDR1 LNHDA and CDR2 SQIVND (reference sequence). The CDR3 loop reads CASSMRRNR.

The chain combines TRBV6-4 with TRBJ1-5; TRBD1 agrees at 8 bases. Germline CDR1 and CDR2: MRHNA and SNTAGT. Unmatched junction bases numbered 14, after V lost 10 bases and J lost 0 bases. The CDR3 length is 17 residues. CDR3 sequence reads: CAISDTTGGHSNQPQHF. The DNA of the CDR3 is TGTGCCATCTCTGACACCACAGGGGGACATAGCAATCAGCCCCAGCATTTT.